This T cell receptor (beta chain) was profiled in a study of blood T cell repertoires in COVID-19. Germline V gene data show CDR1 as SGHDT and CDR2 as YYEEEE. Trimming cost V 4 bases and J 5 bases; bases outside gene matches: 8. This CDR3 spans 16 amino acids. Only in-frame clones appear in the TCRdb table, and some are missing; sequencing was by immunoSEQ multiplex PCR. In the table there are fewer than 200,000 clones, 70% to 90% of which are singletons. The TCR comes from a man aged 50 to 60 with active or convalescent COVID-19. The V gene is TRBV5-6, the J gene TRBJ2-4, with TRBD1 matching over 11 bases. Sequenced: peripheral blood. Written as DNA, the CDR3 is TGTGCCAGCAGCCTAGTCGGACAGGGGGCCCAAAACATTCAGTACTTC. Its translation: CASSLVGQGAQNIQYF.